The TCR beta chain described here comes from a study of Graves' ophthalmopathy and Graves' hyperthyroidism. The authors amplified TCR beta CDR3 regions, and they did so from RNA transcripts for repertoire sequencing. HTBI-primed RT-PCR formed the first round, and a multiplex PCR formed the second. One entry per CDR3 protein, called by TCRdb with MiXCR from the multiplex PCR reads. The sample holds approximately 380,000 distinct CDR3 sequences, roughly 21% seen once. Germline-derived CDR1 and CDR2 are SNHLY and FYNNEI. After removal of 1 base from V and 2 bases from J, the junction contained 6 bases not matched to a gene. CDR3 length: 16 residues. The table lists this clonotype with many counts.

The sequence was collected from a woman aged 18-35 years with stable Graves' hyperthyroidism. Sample: peripheral blood. The chain employs TRBV2 and TRBJ2-5; 8 bases are a match to TRBD2. CDR3 nucleotide sequence: TGTGCCAGCAGTGAAGAACGCGGGGGGACTCAAGAGACCCAGTACTTC. This encodes CASSEERGGTQETQYF.